This T cell receptor (beta chain) was captured in a study of early stage breast cancer tumors listed by TCRdb under 2017. Some background on the complete study: Of the 15 to 20 invasive breast tumors, about a dozen were found to be estrogen receptor-positive, progesterone receptor-positive and HER2-negative. Of the approximately twelve ER+/PR+/HER2- tumors, eight were classified as invasive ductal carcinomas and four as invasive lobular carcinomas. On average, each sample got around 10-fold read coverage. The samples as a whole yielded about 2,400,000 detected templates, corresponding to about 1 million unique clonotypes. Overall results and qualifications from the work: Repertoires from blood and normal breast were more alike than repertoires from blood and tumor, and in about 90% of the 16 patients, comparing each tissue with blood separated tumor from normal. Sequencing bulk genomic DNA from unsorted cells could not capture chain pairing or functional markers like CD4, CD8 and FOXP3. The small cohort size prevented analysis by tumor subtype. Compared with adjacent normal breast tissue, tumors had roughly 2.5-fold higher T cell density and higher clonality. Enriched TCRB sequences shared across patients were mostly commonly generated sequences, unlikely to play an important role in the tumor microenvironment.

Each sample was amplified as two independent genomic DNA replicates: roughly 0.5 ug for blood and approximately 1.6 ug for tumor or normal breast. Following the manufacturer's instructions, the ImmunoSeq Intro kit was used to carry out TCRB sequencing on genomic DNA. Multiplex PCR was run for around 30 cycles using proprietary primers and spike-in control sequences for absolute quantification. Single-end 150-bp reads were used to sequence an 87-bp fragment covering the CDR3 and the flanking V and J genes. Seven samples, with two replicates for each sample, were multiplexed per lane of an Illumina MiSeq using version 3.0 chemistry. The authors' analysis ran thus. Raw data were processed with the vendor's proprietary pipeline, and both replicates were merged into a single result per sample. A clonotype was defined as productive rearrangements that share the same V-gene family, CDR3 amino acid sequence and J-gene segment. Clonality was calculated as 1 minus the normalized Shannon entropy (Pielou evenness) of TCRB abundances. To estimate T cell density, the total number of templates was divided by the input cell count, which was inferred from how much DNA went in. Recon with default parameters was used to estimate total repertoire diversity and clonality. A clonotype counted as tumor-enriched if its abundance in tumor exceeded 0.1% and was at least 32-fold higher than its abundance in normal breast. Imported from immuneACCESS, the table was reduced by TCRdb to in-frame sequences with V and J called. These copies leave out some clones; in studies compared against another copy, an unresolved V gene accounts for under half, and the cause of the remainder is not known. The V and J calls and the clone size are those of that table, but D and trimming were determined from the DNA. The sample profile shows roughly 53,000 clones; approximately 90% of them were found once. Around 4.7% of the sample comes from the top ten.

The study profiled bulk TCR beta-chain repertoires in matched peripheral blood, tumor and adjacent normal breast tissue taken from more than 15 patients with early-stage breast cancer. Before surgery, roughly 5-10 mL of whole blood was collected in EDTA tubes and processed within 2 hours. Ficoll-Paque centrifugation in SepMate-50 tubes was used to isolate peripheral blood mononuclear cells. For storage in liquid nitrogen, PBMCs were cryopreserved as aliquots of roughly 2 to 4 million cells in around 90% FBS with about 10% DMSO. The Qiagen AllPrep DNA/RNA Mini kit was used for genomic DNA extraction. On this clone: Its antigen target is currently unknown. Per-base qualities were not stored, and no clone one base away is much larger.

The specimen was blood. This receptor was taken from an older person with breast cancer.

The CDR3 region: CASRKDRALYGYTF. In nucleotide form, the sequence is TGTGCCAGTAGGAAAGACAGGGCCCTCTATGGCTACACCTTC. The chain couples TRBV19 to TRBJ1-2; a stretch of 7 junction bases matches TRBD1. After removal of 6 bases from V and 4 bases from J, the junction retains 8 bases not matched to a gene. Measured from the cysteine to the phenylalanine, the CDR3 is 14 residues long. Only the CDR3 DNA is retained, 42 bases long and in frame from the first base. CDR1 and CDR2 were assigned from the germline V gene (reference sequence) as LNHDA and SQIVND.